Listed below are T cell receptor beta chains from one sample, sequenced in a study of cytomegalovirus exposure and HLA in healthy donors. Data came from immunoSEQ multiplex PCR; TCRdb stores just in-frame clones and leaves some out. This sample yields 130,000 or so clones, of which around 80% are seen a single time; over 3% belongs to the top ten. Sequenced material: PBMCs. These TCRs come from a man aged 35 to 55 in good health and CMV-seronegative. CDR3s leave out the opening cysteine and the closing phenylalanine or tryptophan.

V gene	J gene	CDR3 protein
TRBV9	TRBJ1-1	ASSAGQGDTEAF
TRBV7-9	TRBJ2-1	SSSLAAGSSYNEQF
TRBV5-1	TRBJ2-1	ASSLRAGAWDEQF
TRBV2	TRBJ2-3	ASSLSGAGDTQY
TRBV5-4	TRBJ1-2	ASTRTAQAYGYT
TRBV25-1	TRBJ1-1	ASSVLGQGVTEAF
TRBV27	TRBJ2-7	ASSLETGSHYEQY
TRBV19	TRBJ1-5	ASSIVRLRNQPQH
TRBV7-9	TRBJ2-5	ASTLYAGSQETQY
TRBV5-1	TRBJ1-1	ASSLIDRNTEAF
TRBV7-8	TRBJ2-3	ASSLPGLAIDTQY
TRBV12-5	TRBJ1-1	ASGLEGGTEAF
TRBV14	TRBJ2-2	ASSRAGYTGELF
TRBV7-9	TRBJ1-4	ASADSEARKLF
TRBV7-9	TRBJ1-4	ASSLGDRRNEKLF
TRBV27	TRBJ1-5	ASSLKVGYNQPQH
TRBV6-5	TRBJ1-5	ASTRGIGIQPQH
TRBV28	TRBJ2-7	ASSSLGGPTPYEQY
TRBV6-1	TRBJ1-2	ASSNRGLEYGYT
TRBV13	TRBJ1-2	ASSGDGTGSAANYGYT
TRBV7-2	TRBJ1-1	ASSPGVRPTEAF
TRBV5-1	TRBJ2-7	ASSWGQNSAYEQY
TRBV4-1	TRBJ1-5	ASSQERRGGQPQH
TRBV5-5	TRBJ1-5	ASSSGLMSNQPQH
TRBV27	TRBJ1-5	ASSLPGTGDKNQPQH
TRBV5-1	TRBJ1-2	ASSSGGDREYGYT
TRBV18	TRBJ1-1	ASSPTRETEAF
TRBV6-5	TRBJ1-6	ASSYDRNNSPLH
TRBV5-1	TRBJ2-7	ASSLGDRGYEQY
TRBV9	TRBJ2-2	ASSLRRDNYANTGELF
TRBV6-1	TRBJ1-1	ASSGILSRSSEAF
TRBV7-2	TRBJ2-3	ASSLGTLSTDTQY
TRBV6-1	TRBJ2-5	ASSLAAVKETQY
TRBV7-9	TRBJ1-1	ASSPTENTEAF
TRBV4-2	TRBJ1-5	ASSQEGVSNQPQH
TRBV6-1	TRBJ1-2	ASISGVYYGYP
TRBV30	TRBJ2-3	AWSPGQGSDTQY
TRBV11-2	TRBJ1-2	ASSPDRAYGYT
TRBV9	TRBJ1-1	ASSLQGGTEAF
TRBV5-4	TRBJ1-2	ASSLAGGNTNYGYT
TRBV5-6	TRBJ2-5	ASSSRDRGETQY
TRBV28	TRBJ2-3	ASSTGFSISGSTDTQY
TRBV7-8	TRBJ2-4	ASSPTSGELAKNIQY
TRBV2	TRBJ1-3	AITDRGNTIY
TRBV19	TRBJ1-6	AGADSAKNSPLH